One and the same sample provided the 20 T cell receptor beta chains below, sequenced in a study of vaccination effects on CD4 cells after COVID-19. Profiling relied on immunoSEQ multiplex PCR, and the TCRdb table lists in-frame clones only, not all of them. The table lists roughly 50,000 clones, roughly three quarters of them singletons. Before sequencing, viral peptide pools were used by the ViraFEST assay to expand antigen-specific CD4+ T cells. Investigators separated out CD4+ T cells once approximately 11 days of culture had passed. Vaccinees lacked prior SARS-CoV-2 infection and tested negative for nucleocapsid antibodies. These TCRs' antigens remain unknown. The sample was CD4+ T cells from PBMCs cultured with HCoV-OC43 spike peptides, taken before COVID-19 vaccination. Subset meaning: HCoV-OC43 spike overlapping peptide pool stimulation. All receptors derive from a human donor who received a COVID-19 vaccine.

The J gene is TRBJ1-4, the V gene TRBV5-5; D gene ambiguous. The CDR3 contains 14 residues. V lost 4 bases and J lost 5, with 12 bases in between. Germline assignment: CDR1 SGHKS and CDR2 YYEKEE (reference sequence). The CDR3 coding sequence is TGTGCCAGCAGCCCCCCCCCGGGAAATGAAAAACTGTTTTTT. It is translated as CASSPPPGNEKLFF. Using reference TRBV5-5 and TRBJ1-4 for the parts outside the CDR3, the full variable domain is DAGVTQSPTHLIKTRGQQVTLRCSPISGHKSVSWYQQVLGQGPQFIFQYYEKEERGRGNFPDRFSARQFPNYSSELNVNALLLGDSALYLCASSPPPGNEKLFFGSGTQLSVL.

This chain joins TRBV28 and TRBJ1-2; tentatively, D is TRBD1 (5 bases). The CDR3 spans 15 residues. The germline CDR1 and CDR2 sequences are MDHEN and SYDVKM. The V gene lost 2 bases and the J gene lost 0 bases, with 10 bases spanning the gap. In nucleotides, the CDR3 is TGTGCCAGCAGTTTAGTCGGGGCCACTAACTATGGCTACACCTTC. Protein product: CASSLVGATNYGYTF.

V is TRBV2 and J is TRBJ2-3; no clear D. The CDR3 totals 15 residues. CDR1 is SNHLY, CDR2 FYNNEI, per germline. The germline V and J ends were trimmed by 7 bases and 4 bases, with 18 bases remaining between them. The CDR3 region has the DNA TGTGCCAGCAAAAAAAGTCAGGTGGTAGCAGATACGCAGTATTTT. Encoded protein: CASKKSQVVADTQYF.

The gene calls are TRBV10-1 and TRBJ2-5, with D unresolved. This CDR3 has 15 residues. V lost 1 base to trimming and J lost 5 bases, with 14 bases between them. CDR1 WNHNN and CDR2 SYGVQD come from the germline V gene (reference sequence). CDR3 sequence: CASSELSNPPETQYF. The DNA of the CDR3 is TGCGCCAGCAGTGAGTTGTCTAATCCCCCGGAGACCCAGTACTTC.

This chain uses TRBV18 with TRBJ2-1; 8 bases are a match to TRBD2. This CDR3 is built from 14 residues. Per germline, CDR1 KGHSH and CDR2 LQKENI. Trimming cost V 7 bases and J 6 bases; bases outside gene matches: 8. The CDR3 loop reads CASCPNGGANEQFF. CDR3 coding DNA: TGTGCCAGCTGCCCTAACGGGGGGGCCAATGAGCAGTTCTTC.

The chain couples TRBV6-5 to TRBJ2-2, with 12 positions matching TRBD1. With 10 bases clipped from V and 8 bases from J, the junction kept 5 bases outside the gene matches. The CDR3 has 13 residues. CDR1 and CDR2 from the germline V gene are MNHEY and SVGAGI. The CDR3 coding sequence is TGTGCCACCAGGGACAGGGGGCCGGGGGAGCTGTTTTTT. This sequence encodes CATRDRGPGELFF.

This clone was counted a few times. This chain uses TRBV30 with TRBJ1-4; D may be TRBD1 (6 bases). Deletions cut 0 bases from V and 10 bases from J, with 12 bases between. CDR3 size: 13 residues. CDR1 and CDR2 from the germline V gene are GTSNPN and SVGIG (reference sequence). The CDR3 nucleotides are TGTGCCTGGAGTGTTTACCAGGGGATAAAACTGTTTTTT. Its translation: CAWSVYQGIKLFF.

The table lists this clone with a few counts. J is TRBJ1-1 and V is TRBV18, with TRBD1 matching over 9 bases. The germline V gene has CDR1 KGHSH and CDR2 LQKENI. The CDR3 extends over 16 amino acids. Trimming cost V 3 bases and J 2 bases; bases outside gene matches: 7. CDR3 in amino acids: CASSPFGQGQNTEAFF. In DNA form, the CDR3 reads TGTGCCAGCTCACCCTTCGGACAGGGGCAAAACACTGAAGCTTTCTTT.

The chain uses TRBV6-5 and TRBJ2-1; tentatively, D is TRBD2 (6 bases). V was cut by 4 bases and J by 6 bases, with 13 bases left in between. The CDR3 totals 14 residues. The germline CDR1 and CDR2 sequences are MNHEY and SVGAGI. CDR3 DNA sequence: TGTGCCAGCAGTTCTACGACTAGTCCCAATGAGCAGTTCTTC. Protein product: CASSSTTSPNEQFF.

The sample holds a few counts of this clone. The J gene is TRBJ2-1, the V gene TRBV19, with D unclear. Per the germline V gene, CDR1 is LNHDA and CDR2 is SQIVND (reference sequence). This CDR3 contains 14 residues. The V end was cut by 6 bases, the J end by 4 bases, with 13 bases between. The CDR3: CASSRNDGYNEQFF. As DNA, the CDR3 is TGTGCCAGTAGCCGAAACGACGGGTACAATGAGCAGTTCTTC.

CDR3 protein: CASSFKRTSNIQYF. For the CDR3, the DNA is TGTGCCAGCAGCTTCAAGCGGACCTCAAACATTCAGTACTTC. The chain joins TRBV13 to TRBJ2-4; TRBD2 is a possible D gene (5 bases). V shed 3 bases and J shed 6 bases, with 12 bases lying between them. The CDR3 spans 14 residues. In germline, CDR1 is PRHDT, CDR2 FYEKMQ (reference sequence).

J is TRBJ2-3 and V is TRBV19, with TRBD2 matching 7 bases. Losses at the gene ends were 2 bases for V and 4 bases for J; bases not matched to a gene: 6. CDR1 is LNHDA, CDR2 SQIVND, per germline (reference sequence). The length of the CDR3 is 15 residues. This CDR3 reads CASSIRWGGSDTQYF. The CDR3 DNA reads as TGTGCCAGTAGTATAAGATGGGGGGGGTCAGATACGCAGTATTTT.

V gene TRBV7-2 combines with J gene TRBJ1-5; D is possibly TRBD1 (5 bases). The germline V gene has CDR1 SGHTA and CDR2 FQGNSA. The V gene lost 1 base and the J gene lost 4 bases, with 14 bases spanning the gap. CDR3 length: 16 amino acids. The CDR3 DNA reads TGTGCCAGCAGCTTAGATCGCCCAGGGCAAAATCAGCCCCAGCATTTT. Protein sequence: CASSLDRPGQNQPQHF.

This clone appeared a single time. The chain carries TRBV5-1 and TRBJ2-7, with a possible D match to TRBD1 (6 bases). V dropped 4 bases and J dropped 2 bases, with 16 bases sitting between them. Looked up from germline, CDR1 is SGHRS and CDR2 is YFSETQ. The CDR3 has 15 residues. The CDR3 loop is CASSILQGFPYEQYV. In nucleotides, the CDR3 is TGCGCCAGCAGCATATTACAGGGTTTCCCCTACGAGCAGTACGTC.

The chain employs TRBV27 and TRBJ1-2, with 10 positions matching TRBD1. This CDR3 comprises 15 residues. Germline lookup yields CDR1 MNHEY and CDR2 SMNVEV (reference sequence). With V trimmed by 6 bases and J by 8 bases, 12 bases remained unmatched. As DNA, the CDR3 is TGTGCCAGCAGCCCGGCGGGACAGGGGCTTAGGGGCTACACCTTC. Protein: CASSPAGQGLRGYTF.

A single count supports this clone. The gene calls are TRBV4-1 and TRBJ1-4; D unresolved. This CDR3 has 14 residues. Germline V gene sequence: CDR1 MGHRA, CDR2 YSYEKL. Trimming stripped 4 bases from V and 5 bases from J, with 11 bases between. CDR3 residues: CASSRTAPNEKLFF. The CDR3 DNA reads TGCGCCAGCAGCCGGACGGCCCCGAATGAAAAACTGTTTTTT.

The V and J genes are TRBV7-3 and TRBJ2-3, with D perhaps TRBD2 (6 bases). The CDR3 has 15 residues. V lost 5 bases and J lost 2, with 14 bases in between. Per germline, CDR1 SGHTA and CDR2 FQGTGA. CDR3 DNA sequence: TGTGCCAGCAGCCCGGGACTTGGAGTCACAGATACGCAGTATTTT. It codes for CASSPGLGVTDTQYF.

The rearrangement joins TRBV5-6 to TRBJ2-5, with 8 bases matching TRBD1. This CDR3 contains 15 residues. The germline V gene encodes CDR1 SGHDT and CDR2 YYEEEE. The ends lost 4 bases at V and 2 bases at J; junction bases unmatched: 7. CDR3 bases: TGTGCCAGCAGCCCCGACAGGGGAATACAAGAGACCCAGTACTTC. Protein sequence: CASSPDRGIQETQYF.

In DNA form, the CDR3 reads TGTGCCAGCAGCTCCCCCGTACTAATTTTTTTT. This sequence encodes CASSSPVLIFF. The chain links TRBV28 to TRBJ1-4; D gene unclear. Per germline, CDR1 MDHEN and CDR2 SYDVKM. The CDR3 is 11 residues long. Trimming left V 6 bases short and J 17 bases short, with 16 bases between.

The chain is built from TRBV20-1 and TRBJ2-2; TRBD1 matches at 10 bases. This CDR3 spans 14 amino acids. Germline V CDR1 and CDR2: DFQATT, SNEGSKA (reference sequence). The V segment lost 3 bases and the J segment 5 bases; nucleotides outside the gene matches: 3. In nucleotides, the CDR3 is TGCAGTGCTAGTGGGACAGGGGAGACCGGGGAGCTGTTTTTT. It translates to CSASGTGETGELFF.